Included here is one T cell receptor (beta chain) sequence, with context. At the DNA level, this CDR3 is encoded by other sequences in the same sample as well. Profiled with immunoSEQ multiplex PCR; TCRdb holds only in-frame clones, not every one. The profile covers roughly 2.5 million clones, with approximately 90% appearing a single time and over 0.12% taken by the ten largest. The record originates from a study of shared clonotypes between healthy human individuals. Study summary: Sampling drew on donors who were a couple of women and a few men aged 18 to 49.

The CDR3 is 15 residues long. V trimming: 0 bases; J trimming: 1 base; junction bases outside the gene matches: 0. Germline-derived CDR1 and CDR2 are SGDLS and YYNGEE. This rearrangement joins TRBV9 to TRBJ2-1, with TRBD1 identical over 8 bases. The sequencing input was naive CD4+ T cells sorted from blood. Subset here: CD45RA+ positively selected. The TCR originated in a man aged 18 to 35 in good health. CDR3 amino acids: CASSVGQGSYNEQFF. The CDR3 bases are TGTGCCAGCAGCGTAGGACAGGGGTCCTACAATGAGCAGTTCTTC.